This entry lists 2 T cell receptor beta chains sequenced from one sample in a study of blood T cells in healthy people across ages. Using a J-beta primer mix together with a sample-barcoded 5' primer, a second PCR was run for roughly 6 to 11 cycles. TCRdb reprocessed the 5' RACE reads with MiXCR, giving one entry per CDR3 protein. The sample holds 1.5 million or so distinct CDR3 sequences, about 40% seen once. Material for sequencing was blood. Source of these receptors: a woman younger than 35 in good health.

This chain's CDR3 is CSAVQGAGEAFF. CDR3 nucleotide sequence: TGCAGTGCGGTACAGGGGGCCGGTGAAGCTTTCTTT. The V call is TRBV20-1, the J call TRBJ1-1; 9 bases are a match to TRBD1. CDR1 is DFQATT, CDR2 SNEGSKA, per germline (reference sequence). This CDR3 comprises 12 residues. After removal of 6 bases from V and 7 bases from J, the junction contained 6 bases not matched to a gene.

The J gene is TRBJ1-2, the V gene TRBV5-1; D is unresolved. This CDR3 spans 14 amino acids. Trimming took 0 bases from V and 2 from J, leaving 8 bases between them. The germline gives CDR1 SGHRS, CDR2 YFSETQ. The CDR3 DNA reads as TGCGCCAGCAGCTTGGGCAAGTCGAACTATGGCTACACCTTC. It encodes CASSLGKSNYGYTF.